These 22 T cell receptor beta chains were all obtained from the same sample, sequenced in a study of molecular identifiers for immune sequencing clone quantification. TCRdb analysed the PCR reads with MiXCR anew, one entry per CDR3 protein. Of 100,000 or so distinct CDR3 sequences listed, 30% to 45% are singletons. Sample: naive CD8+ T cells from blood, with Jurkat cell RNA spiked in. Subset defined: FACS-sorted CD8+CD4-CCR7+CD45RA+ naive T cells. The receptor source for this set is a human donor in good health. Some libraries in this study had Jurkat cell RNA spiked in.

This clonotype was detected a few times. This chain links TRBV28 with TRBJ2-7; D might be TRBD1 or TRBD2, each matching 5 bases. V lost 3 bases, J lost 2 bases, and 11 bases lay in between. From germline, CDR1 is MDHEN and CDR2 SYDVKM. The CDR3 extends over 14 amino acids. CDR3 sequence reads: CASSLLGEPYEQYF. The CDR3 region has the DNA TGTGCCAGCAGTTTGCTGGGGGAGCCCTACGAGCAGTACTTC.

Points on this clonotype: This could be a read error, since a much larger clone is one nucleotide away. The chain links TRBV5-1 to TRBJ2-2, with 11 bases matching TRBD1. Germline V lookup: CDR1 SGHRS, CDR2 YFSETQ. The CDR3 extends over 16 amino acids. In nucleotides, the CDR3 is TGCGCCAGCAGCTGGACAGGGGGCGCAGGGTCCGGGGAGCTGTATTTT. Its translation is CASSWTGGAGSGELYF.

This clonotype was seen a handful of times. The rearrangement links TRBV3-1 to TRBJ2-1; D gene ambiguous. The germline gives CDR1 LGHDT, CDR2 YNNKEL (reference sequence). This CDR3 comprises 12 residues. V was pared by 3 bases and J by 2 bases, with 2 bases between. The DNA of the CDR3 is TGTGCCAGCAGCCACCCCTACAATGAGCAGTTCTTC. Translated, it gives CASSHPYNEQFF.

The chain carries TRBV7-9 and TRBJ2-4; D ambiguous. Germline values: CDR1 SEHNR, CDR2 FQNEAQ (reference sequence). The CDR3 covers 19 residues. V shed 5 bases and J shed 2 bases, with 25 bases lying between them. The CDR3 DNA follows: TGTGCCAGCAGCCCCCAGAGCAACGGGCCATGGAAGACCAAAAACATTCAGTACTTC. Translated, it gives CASSPQSNGPWKTKNIQYF.

The J gene is TRBJ1-1, the V gene TRBV7-6; the D gene is possibly TRBD1 (5 bases). Trimming pared 1 base from V and 8 bases from J, leaving 8 bases between. The CDR3 extends over 12 amino acids. Germline V lookup: CDR1 SGHVS, CDR2 FNYEAQ. CDR3 sequence reads: CASSLGWGEAFF. For the CDR3, the DNA is TGTGCCAGCAGCTTAGGATGGGGCGAAGCTTTCTTT.

This chain joins TRBV6-6 and TRBJ2-7; 7 nucleotides align to TRBD1. Germline-derived CDR1 and CDR2 are MNHNY and SVGAGI (reference sequence). The CDR3 totals 12 residues. V gave up 5 bases and J gave up 7 bases; unmatched junction bases: 5. This CDR3 reads CASSLTGIEQYF. CDR3 in DNA: TGTGCCAGCAGTCTGACAGGGATAGAGCAGTACTTC.

This clonotype has at least ten counts. This chain connects TRBV28 to TRBJ1-6; D not certain. This CDR3 is 11 amino acids long. V was cut by 8 bases and J by 9 bases, with 8 bases left in between. Germline V gene data show CDR1 as MDHEN and CDR2 as SYDVKM. CDR3: CASGWGSPLHF. The CDR3 coding sequence is TGTGCCAGCGGATGGGGTTCACCCCTCCACTTT.

J is TRBJ2-2 and V is TRBV5-6; no definite D call. V dropped 0 bases and J dropped 5 bases, with 8 bases sitting between them. The length of the CDR3 is 14 residues. Germline CDR1 reads SGHDT; CDR2 reads YYEEEE. The CDR3 coding sequence is TGTGCCAGCAGCTTGGGGTTTGGGACCGGGGAGCTGTTTTTT. The encoded protein is CASSLGFGTGELFF.

The chain carries TRBV5-5 and TRBJ2-5, with 9 bases fitting TRBD1. Unmatched junction bases numbered 9, after V lost 4 bases and J lost 2 bases. Germline CDR1 reads SGHKS; CDR2 reads YYEKEE (reference sequence). The CDR3 is made up of 16 amino acids. CDR3 residues: CASSPGQGPSQETQYF. The CDR3 nucleotides are TGTGCCAGCAGCCCGGGACAGGGACCGTCACAAGAGACCCAGTACTTC.

This chain joins TRBV9 and TRBJ1-1; tentatively, D is TRBD1 (5 bases). The CDR3 extends over 15 amino acids. V lost 2 bases to trimming and J lost 3 bases, with 14 bases between them. CDR1 and CDR2 (germline): SGDLS, YYNGEE. CDR3: CASSVGGVRDTEAFF. CDR3 nucleotide sequence: TGTGCCAGCAGCGTCGGGGGGGTGAGGGACACTGAAGCTTTCTTT.

The genes are TRBV28 and TRBJ2-1; 14 nucleotides agree with TRBD2. CDR1 is MDHEN, CDR2 SYDVKM, per germline. V shed 1 base and J 5 bases; nucleotides not matched to a gene: 4. CDR3 length: 17 residues. The CDR3 sequence is CASSLFGGLAGDNEQFF. In nucleotides, the CDR3 is TGTGCCAGCAGTTTATTCGGGGGACTAGCGGGAGACAATGAGCAGTTCTTC.

The chain couples TRBV4-3 to TRBJ2-2; maybe TRBD2 (5 bases). V was cut by 2 bases and J by 9 bases, with 7 bases left in between. The CDR3 length is 12 residues. Germline V gene lookup returns CDR1 LGHNA and CDR2 YSLEER. The CDR3 nucleotides are TGCGCCAGCAGCCAATACGGGAGGGAGCTGTTTTTT. Translation gives CASSQYGRELFF.

In the case of this clonotype: At one end the junction does not follow the germline gene, possibly because of a read error. The V gene is TRBV28, the J gene TRBJ2-7; D may correspond to TRBD1 or TRBD2 (6 bases each). This CDR3 is built from 15 residues. CDR1 and CDR2 (germline): MDHEN, SYDVKM. The DNA of the CDR3 is TGTGCCAGCAGTTTAGGAGGGGGGCTATCCTACGGGCAGTACTTC. Translation: CASSLGGGLSYGQYF. Complete variable domain (other parts from reference TRBV28 and TRBJ2-7): DVKVTQSSRYLVKRTGEKVFLECVQDMDHENMFWYRQDPGLGLRLIYFSYDVKMKEKGDIPEGYSVSREKKERFSLILESASTNQTSMYLCASSLGGGLSYGQYFGPGTRLTVT.

This clonotype was observed a handful of times. The J gene is TRBJ2-7, the V gene TRBV28; D is undetermined. Germline CDR1 MDHEN, CDR2 SYDVKM. The CDR3 spans 16 residues. V was pared by 2 bases and J by 0 bases, with 14 bases between. CDR3 in amino acids: CASSLSFGISSYEQYF. CDR3 DNA sequence: TGTGCCAGCAGTTTAAGTTTTGGTATAAGCTCCTACGAGCAGTACTTC.

The table lists this clonotype with many counts. The J gene is TRBJ2-3, the V gene TRBV20-1, with 10 bases fitting TRBD1. Trimming took 6 bases from V and 4 from J; bases not matched to a gene: 10. CDR3 size: 15 residues. Looked up from germline, CDR1 is DFQATT and CDR2 is SNEGSKA (reference sequence). For the CDR3, the DNA is TGCAGTGCGGAAGCCGGGACAGGGGCCGCAGATACGCAGTATTTT. This sequence encodes CSAEAGTGAADTQYF.

The chain combines TRBV28 with TRBJ2-5, with D perhaps matching TRBD1 or TRBD2 (7 bases each). V was clipped by 10 bases and J by 3 bases, with 9 bases between them. Germline-derived CDR1 and CDR2 are MDHEN and SYDVKM. The CDR3 length is 11 residues. The CDR3 nucleotides are TGTGCCACAGGGGGGGAAGAGACCCAGTACTTC. Translating gives CATGGEETQYF.

Many counts were recorded for this clonotype. V gene TRBV28 combines with J gene TRBJ1-1; the D is unclear. The V end was cut by 6 bases, the J end by 3 bases, with 11 bases between. CDR1 and CDR2 (germline): MDHEN, SYDVKM. The CDR3 length is 13 residues. The CDR3 sequence is CASSLRADTEAFF. The CDR3 DNA reads TGTGCCAGCAGCCTTCGAGCTGACACTGAAGCTTTCTTT. The whole variable domain, filled in from reference TRBV28 and TRBJ1-1, reads DVKVTQSSRYLVKRTGEKVFLECVQDMDHENMFWYRQDPGLGLRLIYFSYDVKMKEKGDIPEGYSVSREKKERFSLILESASTNQTSMYLCASSLRADTEAFFGQGTRLTVV.

The chain has TRBV5-1 and TRBJ2-1; possible D gene TRBD1, 6 bases. V was clipped by 3 bases and J by 0 bases, with 10 bases between them. Germline V CDR1 and CDR2: SGHRS, YFSETQ. The CDR3 consists of 15 residues. The CDR3 bases are TGCGCCAGCAGCTCCCAGGGGAACTCCTACAATGAGCAGTTCTTC. Translating it yields CASSSQGNSYNEQFF.

V usage is TRBV11-2 and J usage is TRBJ2-2; D is unclear. The germline CDR1 and CDR2 sequences are SGHAT and FQNNGV. V shed 3 bases and J shed 7 bases, with 3 bases lying between them. This CDR3 comprises 11 residues. CDR3 in amino acids: CASSFDGELFF. In nucleotides, the CDR3 is TGTGCCAGCAGCTTTGACGGGGAGCTGTTTTTT. The full variable domain, its missing parts supplied by reference TRBV11-2 and TRBJ2-2, is EAGVAQSPRYKIIEKRQSVAFWCNPISGHATLYWYQQILGQGPKLLIQFQNNGVVDDSQLPKDRFSAERLKGVDSTLKIQPAKLEDSAVYLCASSFDGELFFGEGSRLTVL.

This clonotype showed up just a few times. The gene calls are TRBV27 and TRBJ2-3; D ambiguous. CDR1 is MNHEY, CDR2 SMNVEV, per germline (reference sequence). This CDR3 region has 14 residues. Trimming pared 0 bases from V and 1 base from J, leaving 5 bases between. CDR3 protein: CASSLSLRTDTQYF. In nucleotides, the CDR3 is TGTGCCAGCAGTTTATCCCTCCGCACAGATACGCAGTATTTT.

V usage is TRBV11-2 and J usage is TRBJ1-6; 8 nucleotides align to TRBD1. V shed 4 bases, J shed 11 bases, and the junction held 7 bases outside the gene matches. Germline CDR1 reads SGHAT; CDR2 reads FQNNGV. There are 14 residues in the CDR3. The CDR3 DNA sequence: TGTGCCAGCAGCTCGACAGGGGTATTGACACCCCTCCACTTT. This codes for CASSSTGVLTPLHF.

This clonotype has a count of ten or more. The J gene is TRBJ2-7, the V gene TRBV5-1, with D possibly called TRBD1 or TRBD2 (5 bases each). The CDR3 totals 15 residues. Trimming cost V 3 bases and J 1 base, with 14 bases left between them. CDR1 is SGHRS, CDR2 YFSETQ, per germline. CDR3 coding DNA: TGCGCCAGCAGCTCGTGGGACGGCACTTCCTACGAGCAGTACTTC. This encodes CASSSWDGTSYEQYF. The full variable domain, its missing parts supplied by reference TRBV5-1 and TRBJ2-7, is KAGVTQTPRYLIKTRGQQVTLSCSPISGHRSVSWYQQTPGQGLQFLFEYFSETQRNKGNFPGRFSGRQFSNSRSEMNVSTLELGDSALYLCASSSWDGTSYEQYFGPGTRLTVT.